These 27 T cell receptor beta chains came from one sample sequenced in a study of T cell responses to AZD1222 COVID-19 vaccine. The table came from immunoSEQ multiplex PCR; TCRdb's copy has only in-frame clones and leaves some out. In the table there are under 170,000 clones, 75% to 95% of which are singletons. Sample: peripheral blood, taken 28 days after the second AZD1222 dose. The receptors stem from an adult who received the AZD1222 COVID-19 vaccine.

The table lists this clone with a count of one. J is TRBJ1-6 and V is TRBV2; D gene ambiguous. Trimming removed 1 base from V and 10 bases from J, with 8 bases in between. The CDR3 is 13 amino acids. Per the germline V gene, CDR1 is SNHLY and CDR2 is FYNNEI. CDR3 region: CASSEGLGSPLHF. The CDR3 DNA reads as TGTGCCAGCAGTGAAGGGTTGGGGTCACCCCTCCACTTT.

The chain uses TRBV7-9 and TRBJ2-7, with D possibly called TRBD1 or TRBD2 (5 bases each). The CDR3 is made up of 15 amino acids. The germline gives CDR1 SEHNR, CDR2 FQNEAQ (reference sequence). Trimming shortened V by 7 bases and J by 1 base, and 17 bases separated the two germline ends. CDR3 in amino acids: CASTPTVGPSYEQYF. DNA of the CDR3: TGTGCCAGCACCCCTACGGTGGGACCTTCCTACGAGCAGTACTTC. Using reference TRBV7-9 and TRBJ2-7 for the parts outside the CDR3, the full variable domain is DTGVSQNPRHKITKRGQNVTFRCDPISEHNRLYWYRQTLGQGPEFLTYFQNEAQLEKSRLLSDRFSAERPKGSFSTLEIQRTEQGDSAMYLCASTPTVGPSYEQYFGPGTRLTVT.

The table lists this clone with a count of one. V gene TRBV7-9 combines with J gene TRBJ1-4; 7 positions match TRBD1. This CDR3 spans 16 amino acids. V was clipped by 4 bases and J by 8 bases; unmatched bases: 13. Germline-derived CDR1 and CDR2 are SEHNR and FQNEAQ (reference sequence). The CDR3 protein is CASSWGRTGSGEKLFF. The CDR3 coding sequence is TGTGCCAGCAGCTGGGGCCGGACAGGTTCAGGCGAAAAACTGTTTTTT.

This sequence joins TRBV12-3 or TRBV12-4 and TRBJ2-1; D remains ambiguous. CDR3 length equals 12 residues. V lost 5 bases and J lost 7, with 9 bases in between. The CDR3 DNA follows: TGTGCCAGCAGTACACTGTGGAATGAGCAGTTCTTC. Amino acids: CASSTLWNEQFF.

V usage is TRBV7-9 and J usage is TRBJ2-6; D uncertain. CDR1 is SEHNR, CDR2 FQNEAQ, per germline (reference sequence). The ends were cut back, 0 bases at V and 0 bases at J, with 9 bases in the middle. The CDR3 has 17 residues. CDR3 DNA: TGTGCCAGCAGCTTAGCGGAAACTTACTCTGGGGCCAACGTCCTGACTTTC. It encodes CASSLAETYSGANVLTF.

The gene calls are TRBV5-4 and TRBJ2-3, with D possibly TRBD1 on 5 matching bases. Germline values: CDR1 SGHNT, CDR2 YYREEE (reference sequence). Trimming removed 0 bases at V and 0 bases at J, with 8 bases between. CDR3 length: 15 residues. The CDR3 is CASSLVAGSTDTQYF. The CDR3 bases are TGTGCCAGCAGCTTGGTTGCAGGGAGCACAGATACGCAGTATTTT.

The CDR3 DNA sequence: TGTGCCAGCAGCCAAGAGCCCCCGCTATACAATGAGCAGTTCTTC. Amino acids: CASSQEPPLYNEQFF. The chain couples TRBV14 to TRBJ2-1; D is unresolved. Between the trimmed V and J ends, which lost 0 bases and 4 bases, there was a span of 10 bases. CDR3 length: 15 amino acids. Per germline, CDR1 SGHDN and CDR2 FVKESK.

This clone was seen once. V gene TRBV29-1 combines with J gene TRBJ1-2, with 7 bases lining up with TRBD1. This CDR3 is built from 11 residues. With 7 bases clipped from V and 8 bases from J, the junction kept 7 bases outside the gene matches. Germline-derived CDR1 and CDR2 are SQVTM and ANQGSEA. The CDR3 DNA sequence: TGCAGCGCGTGGACAGGATCCGGCTACACCTTC. As protein: CSAWTGSGYTF.

The genes are TRBV18 and TRBJ2-1; 7 bases are a match to TRBD2. CDR3 length: 17 amino acids. The germline gives CDR1 KGHSH, CDR2 LQKENI. Trimming at V came to 3 bases and at J to 0 bases, leaving 8 bases not matched to a gene. The CDR3 is CASSPPSSGSSYNEQFF. DNA of the CDR3: TGTGCCAGCTCACCCCCCTCTAGCGGCAGCTCCTACAATGAGCAGTTCTTC.

The J gene is TRBJ1-4, the V gene TRBV18, with a possible D match to TRBD1 (6 bases). V gave up 4 bases and J gave up 8 bases, with 17 bases separating them. Germline values: CDR1 KGHSH, CDR2 LQKENI. This CDR3 spans 15 amino acids. CDR3 DNA sequence: TGTGCCAGCTCACACGGGGGCCCCTCGGGGGAAAAACTGTTTTTT. This sequence encodes CASSHGGPSGEKLFF.

The count of this clone is one. The V and J genes are TRBV19 and TRBJ1-1; TRBD1 agrees at 9 bases. Per germline, CDR1 LNHDA and CDR2 SQIVND (reference sequence). J was trimmed by 2 bases and V by 7 bases; bases with no gene match: 5. The CDR3 extends over 14 amino acids. The CDR3, as DNA: TGTGCCAGTAATGTACAGGGGGCCAACACTGAAGCTTTCTTT. This sequence encodes CASNVQGANTEAFF.

This clone was counted once. The chain uses TRBV29-1 and TRBJ1-2; TRBD1 aligns across 9 bases. Looked up from germline, CDR1 is SQVTM and CDR2 is ANQGSEA. The CDR3 runs 12 residues. V trimming: 4 bases; J trimming: 8 bases; junction bases outside the gene matches: 5. The CDR3 here is CSVGQGGGGYTF. Here the CDR3 DNA reads TGCAGCGTTGGACAGGGGGGAGGAGGCTACACCTTC.

This chain connects TRBV27 to TRBJ1-2, with 7 bases identical to TRBD1. Germline V gene lookup returns CDR1 MNHEY and CDR2 SMNVEV (reference sequence). The CDR3 is 15 residues long. With 2 bases clipped from V and 5 bases from J, the junction kept 8 bases outside the gene matches. CDR3 sequence (DNA): TGTGCCAGCAGTTTAAACCCGACAGGGAGTTATGGCTACACCTTC. It codes for CASSLNPTGSYGYTF.

J is TRBJ1-2 and V is TRBV5-4, with 7 nucleotides matching TRBD1. V trimming: 4 bases; J trimming: 8 bases; junction bases outside the gene matches: 8. The CDR3 loop spans 13 amino acids. The germline V gene encodes CDR1 SGHNT and CDR2 YYREEE (reference sequence). CDR3 nucleotide sequence: TGTGCCAGCAGCCTCGGGACAGCTCTAGGCTACACCTTC. This codes for CASSLGTALGYTF.

The CDR3 DNA follows: TGTGCCAGCTCACCACTCTACGAAAACACTGAAGCTTTCTTT. It translates to CASSPLYENTEAFF. J is TRBJ1-1 and V is TRBV18; D uncertain. The germline V gene has CDR1 KGHSH and CDR2 LQKENI. V was trimmed by 1 base and J by 2 bases, leaving 8 bases between them. The CDR3 consists of 14 residues.

This clone appeared a single time. The V and J genes are TRBV6-5 and TRBJ1-1, with a possible D match to TRBD1 (6 bases). CDR1 and CDR2 from the germline V gene are MNHEY and SVGAGI. With 4 bases removed from V and 0 bases from J, the gap between germline ends came to 9 bases. This CDR3 is built from 14 residues. In nucleotides, the CDR3 is TGTGCCAGCAGTTGGACAGCCATGAACACTGAAGCTTTCTTT. Translation gives CASSWTAMNTEAFF.

The genes are TRBV6-1 and TRBJ2-5, with a tentative D call TRBD1 (5 bases). Per germline, CDR1 MNHNS and CDR2 SASEGT. Trimming cost V 2 bases and J 5 bases, with 9 bases left between them. The CDR3 has 13 amino acids. CDR3 residues: CASSEQGSETQYF. For the CDR3, the DNA is TGTGCCAGCAGTGAACAGGGATCTGAGACCCAGTACTTC.

The gene calls are TRBV27 and TRBJ2-3, with 8 nucleotides matching TRBD2. Germline CDR1 MNHEY, CDR2 SMNVEV (reference sequence). The CDR3 is 15 amino acids. Trimming at V came to 6 bases and at J to 1 base, leaving 6 bases not matched to a gene. The CDR3 loop reads CASSSGLARTDTQYF. Here the CDR3 DNA reads TGTGCCAGCAGCTCCGGACTAGCCCGCACAGATACGCAGTATTTT.

The chain uses TRBV7-2 and TRBJ1-1; tentatively, D is TRBD1 (5 bases). Germline V gene sequence: CDR1 SGHTA, CDR2 FQGNSA. The CDR3 has 15 residues. V gave up 2 bases and J gave up 4 bases, with 14 bases separating them. CDR3 nucleotide sequence: TGTGCCAGCAGCTTAAATCCAGGGAGGAGCACTGAAGCTTTCTTT. It encodes CASSLNPGRSTEAFF.

The rearrangement links TRBV27 to TRBJ2-1, with D perhaps TRBD1 (6 bases). This CDR3 is built from 17 residues. Per the germline V gene, CDR1 is MNHEY and CDR2 is SMNVEV (reference sequence). V lost 0 bases, J lost 1 base, and 13 bases lay in between. The CDR3 protein is CASSLSHGGQSYNEQFF. The CDR3 bases are TGTGCCAGCAGTTTATCTCATGGTGGACAGTCCTACAATGAGCAGTTCTTC.

The rearrangement links TRBV12-5 to TRBJ1-1, with 8 bases aligning to TRBD1. Trimming took 0 bases from V and 1 from J; bases not matched to a gene: 13. CDR3 length: 19 amino acids. Germline V CDR1 and CDR2: LGHNT, FRNRAP. The CDR3 is CASGLVLRGQGAENTEAFF. Here the CDR3 DNA reads TGTGCTAGTGGTTTGGTACTCCGGGGGCAGGGGGCCGAGAACACTGAAGCTTTCTTT.

V and J are TRBV7-8 and TRBJ2-1; D uncertain. Per the germline V gene, CDR1 is SGHVS and CDR2 is FQNEAQ. The CDR3 sequence is 12 residues long. Trimming took off 5 bases at V and 7 bases at J, with 9 bases between the two ends. The CDR3 nucleotides read TGTGCCAGCAGCCCTATCAGGAATGAGCAGTTCTTC. Translated, it gives CASSPIRNEQFF.

The chain couples TRBV6-5 to TRBJ2-4; unclear D gene. The CDR3 runs 13 residues. The V end lost 2 bases, the J end lost 5 bases, and 7 bases lay between the germline ends. Germline values: CDR1 MNHEY, CDR2 SVGAGI. CDR3 bases: TGTGCCAGCAGTTACGGTGAGGAAAACATTCAGTACTTC. Translating gives CASSYGEENIQYF.

The chain employs TRBV4-1 and TRBJ1-1; no clear D. V was trimmed by 2 bases and J by 8 bases, leaving 21 bases between them. Germline V gene sequence: CDR1 MGHRA, CDR2 YSYEKL. This CDR3 has 16 amino acids. The CDR3 DNA is TGCGCCAGCAGCCAACTCGACCTGGGATTTCCCCGCGAAGCTTTCTTT. Translating gives CASSQLDLGFPREAFF.

V and J are TRBV6-5 and TRBJ1-6; possibly TRBD1 for D (6 bases). With 4 bases removed from V and 5 bases from J, the gap between germline ends came to 15 bases. Germline loops: CDR1 MNHEY, CDR2 SVGAGI. The CDR3 has 16 amino acids. This CDR3 reads CASSSPATGHNSPLHF. In nucleotides, the CDR3 is TGTGCCAGCAGTTCCCCTGCGACAGGACATAATTCACCCCTCCACTTT.

A single count supports this clone. The J gene is TRBJ1-2, the V gene TRBV6-4, with TRBD1 matching 10 bases. Unmatched junction bases numbered 9, after V lost 4 bases and J lost 7 bases. In germline, CDR1 is MRHNA, CDR2 SNTAGT. The CDR3 contains 15 residues. The CDR3 DNA is TGTGCCAGCAGTGCCTTGACAGGGGGCATTGGTGGCTACACCTTC. This gives the protein CASSALTGGIGGYTF.

This chain uses TRBV3-1 (or the pseudogene TRBV3-2) with TRBJ2-7; unclear D gene. Per germline, CDR1 LGHDT and CDR2 YNNKEL (reference sequence). Between the trimmed V and J ends, which lost 4 bases and 6 bases, there was a span of 10 bases. This CDR3 comprises 12 residues. This CDR3 is CASSPFRGEQYF. The DNA for the CDR3 is TGTGCCAGCAGCCCTTTTCGCGGCGAGCAGTACTTC.